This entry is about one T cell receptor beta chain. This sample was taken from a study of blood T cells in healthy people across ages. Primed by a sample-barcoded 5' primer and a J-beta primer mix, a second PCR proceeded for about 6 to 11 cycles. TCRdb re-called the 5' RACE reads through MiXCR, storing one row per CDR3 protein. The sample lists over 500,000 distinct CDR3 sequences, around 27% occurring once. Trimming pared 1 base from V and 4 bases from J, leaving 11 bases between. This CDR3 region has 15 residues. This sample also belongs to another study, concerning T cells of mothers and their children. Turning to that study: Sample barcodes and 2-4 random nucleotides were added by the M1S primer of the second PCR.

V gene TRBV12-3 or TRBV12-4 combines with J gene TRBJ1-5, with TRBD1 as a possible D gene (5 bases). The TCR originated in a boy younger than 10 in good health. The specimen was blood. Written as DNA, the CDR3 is TGTGCCAGCAGTTTAGGACGACAGCCGAATCAGCCCCAGCATTTT. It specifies CASSLGRQPNQPQHF.